The 6 T cell receptor beta chains in this list originate from one sample, sequenced in a study of cytomegalovirus exposure and HLA in healthy donors. PCR primers comprised 60 Vbeta and 13 Jbeta primers. Produced via immunoSEQ multiplex PCR; TCRdb's table is partial and in-frame only. The sample has about 120,000 clones, about 15% seen once. The specimen was PBMCs. All receptors come from a female donor in good health and CMV-seropositive.

This rearrangement joins TRBV7-6 to TRBJ1-2; 8 bases align to TRBD1. The CDR3 totals 15 residues. CDR1 and CDR2 (germline): SGHVS, FNYEAQ. The ends lost 3 bases at V and 4 bases at J; junction bases unmatched: 7. The DNA for the CDR3 is TGTGCCAGCAGCTTTCTGGCCAGGGGGCTCTATGGCTACACCTTC. Protein: CASSFLARGLYGYTF.

The chain couples TRBV9 to TRBJ2-1; weak D call: TRBD1 (6 bases). The CDR3 is made up of 14 amino acids. The germline CDR1 and CDR2 sequences are SGDLS and YYNGEE. Trimming removed 2 bases at V and 9 bases at J, with 15 bases between. CDR3 sequence reads: CASSVSSGVGEQFF. The CDR3 DNA reads as TGTGCCAGCAGCGTCAGTTCAGGGGTTGGTGAGCAGTTCTTC.

With respect to this clone: Other nucleotide sequences in the sample specify the same CDR3. V and J are TRBV28 and TRBJ2-7; tentatively, D is TRBD1 (6 bases). The CDR3 consists of 12 residues. CDR1 MDHEN and CDR2 SYDVKM come from the germline V gene. With 6 bases removed from V and 3 bases from J, the gap between germline ends came to 9 bases. This CDR3 is CASRPDSYEQYF. In DNA, the CDR3 is TGTGCCAGCAGACCGGACAGCTACGAGCAGTACTTC.

The rearrangement uses TRBV7-2 and TRBJ1-6; D is undetermined. The CDR3 runs 16 residues. V was cut by 1 base and J by 3 bases, with 10 bases left in between. Germline values: CDR1 SGHTA, CDR2 FQGNSA. The CDR3 loop is CASSLVAGNYNSPLHF. The DNA for the CDR3 is TGTGCCAGCAGCTTAGTTGCAGGAAACTATAATTCACCCCTCCACTTT.

This chain links TRBV14 with TRBJ2-7; 8 bases line up with TRBD2. Per germline, CDR1 SGHDN and CDR2 FVKESK. This CDR3 contains 16 residues. The V gene end was trimmed by 0 bases and the J gene end by 5 bases; junction bases not matched to a gene: 9. The CDR3 reads CASSQDFGGAVDEQYF. CDR3 bases: TGTGCCAGCAGCCAAGATTTCGGGGGGGCTGTGGACGAGCAGTACTTC.

In regard to this clone: Germline and junction disagree at one end, which may indicate a read error. This chain joins TRBV28 and TRBJ2-3, with D possibly being TRBD2 (5 bases). CDR1 is MDHEN, CDR2 SYDVKM, per germline. This CDR3 comprises 10 residues. DNA of the CDR3: TGTGCCAGTCTAAGCACTAGACCGCATTTT. It yields the protein CASLSTRPHF.